The 16 T cell receptor beta chains below come from one sample, sequenced in a study of blood T cell repertoires in COVID-19. Clones were read by immunoSEQ multiplex PCR, and TCRdb kept only the in-frame ones, dropping some. The table has 380,000 or so clones, roughly 90% seen once. Sequenced sample: peripheral blood. All receptors derive from a man aged 40-50 years with acute or convalescent COVID-19.

In this sample, this clone turned up once. This chain links TRBV6-5 with TRBJ1-5, with 7 bases fitting TRBD1. This CDR3 has 15 amino acids. Trimming removed 7 bases from V and 1 base from J; junction bases left unmatched: 7. Germline V gene sequence: CDR1 MNHEY, CDR2 SVGAGI. The CDR3 reads CASTRTGDSNQPQHF. The DNA of the CDR3 is TGTGCCAGCACTCGTACAGGGGACAGCAATCAGCCCCAGCATTTT.

This rearrangement joins TRBV19 to TRBJ1-5; no clear D gene. V lost 5 bases to trimming and J lost 4 bases, with 6 bases between them. The CDR3 loop spans 12 amino acids. CDR1 and CDR2 (germline): LNHDA, SQIVND (reference sequence). The CDR3: CASSEINQPQHF. CDR3 DNA sequence: TGTGCCAGTAGTGAGATAAATCAGCCCCAGCATTTT. The whole variable domain, remainder taken from reference TRBV19 and TRBJ1-5, is DGGITQSPKYLFRKEGQNVTLSCEQNLNHDAMYWYRQDPGQGLRLIYYSQIVNDFQKGDIAEGYSVSREKKESFPLTVTSAQKNPTAFYLCASSEINQPQHFGDGTRLSIL.

The chain combines TRBV28 with TRBJ2-3, with 9 positions matching TRBD1. CDR1 MDHEN and CDR2 SYDVKM come from the germline V gene. The CDR3 is 14 amino acids. V was clipped by 5 bases and J by 6 bases; unmatched bases: 6. CDR3 loop: CASSLQQGADTQYF. In DNA, the CDR3 is TGTGCCAGCAGTCTACAACAGGGGGCGGATACGCAGTATTTT.

V usage is TRBV28 and J usage is TRBJ1-6, with TRBD1 matching 7 bases. The J segment lost 1 base and the V segment lost 3 bases, leaving 6 bases of the junction unmatched. CDR3 size: 17 residues. The germline CDR1 and CDR2 sequences are MDHEN and SYDVKM. The DNA for the CDR3 is TGTGCCAGCAGTTTTGACAGGGAGAGGTCCTATAATTCACCCCTCCACTTT. As protein: CASSFDRERSYNSPLHF.

The chain has TRBV4-2 and TRBJ2-2; perhaps TRBD2 as D (5 bases). Trimming left V 4 bases short and J 2 bases short, with 17 bases between. Germline V gene data show CDR1 as LGHNA and CDR2 as YNFKEQ. This CDR3 spans 17 amino acids. The CDR3: CASSRYEASGNTGELFF. In DNA, the CDR3 is TGTGCCAGCAGCCGGTACGAGGCGAGCGGCAACACCGGGGAGCTGTTTTTT.

The chain is built from TRBV28 and TRBJ1-5, with 7 bases fitting TRBD1. CDR3 length equals 16 residues. The V and J ends lost 6 bases and 3 bases, in that order; junction bases with no gene match: 11. Germline V gene sequence: CDR1 MDHEN, CDR2 SYDVKM. For the CDR3, the DNA is TGTGCCAGCAGCGCAAAAAGAGGGGGCTTCAATCAGCCCCAGCATTTT. Translating it yields CASSAKRGGFNQPQHF.

This chain joins TRBV18 and TRBJ1-1; D is uncertain. Germline V gene sequence: CDR1 KGHSH, CDR2 LQKENI. The V end lost 4 bases, the J end lost 7 bases, and 16 bases lay between the germline ends. The CDR3 spans 14 residues. CDR3 in amino acids: CASSLPLAEGEAFF. The CDR3 bases are TGTGCCAGCTCACTGCCCCTCGCCGAGGGTGAAGCTTTCTTT.

V is TRBV2 and J is TRBJ1-1; 8 bases agree with TRBD1. Germline V lookup: CDR1 SNHLY, CDR2 FYNNEI. This CDR3 spans 10 amino acids. J was trimmed by 11 bases and V by 7 bases; bases with no gene match: 3. The CDR3 loop reads CASIRGLAFF. As DNA, the CDR3 is TGTGCCAGCATCAGGGGGCTGGCTTTCTTT.

V is TRBV5-1 and J is TRBJ2-1; 7 bases map to TRBD2. The CDR3 loop spans 14 amino acids. The V and J ends lost 7 bases and 4 bases, in that order; junction bases with no gene match: 8. Germline lookup yields CDR1 SGHRS and CDR2 YFSETQ. The CDR3, as DNA: TGCGCCAGCCTGGGGGAGGGGAGATACAATGAGCAGTTCTTC. It specifies CASLGEGRYNEQFF. The full variable domain, rest sourced from reference TRBV5-1 and TRBJ2-1, is KAGVTQTPRYLIKTRGQQVTLSCSPISGHRSVSWYQQTPGQGLQFLFEYFSETQRNKGNFPGRFSGRQFSNSRSEMNVSTLELGDSALYLCASLGEGRYNEQFFGPGTRLTVL.

This clone was detected only a few times. The rearrangement uses TRBV9 and TRBJ2-7, with 9 bases that match TRBD2. Germline assignment: CDR1 SGDLS and CDR2 YYNGEE. V lost 1 base to trimming and J lost 6 bases; unmatched junction nucleotides: 14. There are 17 residues in the CDR3. The CDR3, as DNA: TGTGCCAGCAGCGTAAACCCCGGGGAAATAGCGGGGGTCGAGCAGTACTTC. This sequence encodes CASSVNPGEIAGVEQYF.

V gene TRBV30 combines with J gene TRBJ1-2; 10 bases align to TRBD1. The germline gives CDR1 GTSNPN, CDR2 SVGIG (reference sequence). This CDR3 has 11 amino acids. Trimming removed 7 bases from V and 7 bases from J; junction bases left unmatched: 3. CDR3 protein: CAFRTGGGYTF. CDR3 DNA sequence: TGTGCCTTTAGGACAGGGGGTGGCTACACCTTC.

The rearrangement links TRBV9 to TRBJ1-2; D gene ambiguous. The CDR3 spans 14 residues. Germline V gene data show CDR1 as SGDLS and CDR2 as YYNGEE. V lost 0 bases and J lost 8, with 14 bases in between. The CDR3, as DNA: TGTGCCAGCAGCGTAGTTCTGGTTGGGCAAGGCTACACCTTC. It encodes CASSVVLVGQGYTF.

This sequence joins TRBV2 and TRBJ2-3; 7 bases agree with TRBD2. CDR3 size: 11 residues. With V trimmed by 6 bases and J by 6 bases, 0 bases remained unmatched. Per the germline V gene, CDR1 is SNHLY and CDR2 is FYNNEI. As DNA, the CDR3 is TGTGCCAGCAGGGGGGGGGATACGCAGTATTTT. It translates to CASRGGDTQYF.

The chain employs TRBV25-1 and TRBJ2-2; 8 nucleotides match TRBD2. This CDR3 comprises 17 residues. Per the germline V gene, CDR1 is MGHDK and CDR2 is SYGVNS. V lost 2 bases, J lost 6 bases, and 11 bases stayed unmatched. The CDR3 nucleotides read TGTGCCAGCAGTGAAGAGTTCGGGACTAGTATTCCCGGGGAGCTGTTTTTT. As protein: CASSEEFGTSIPGELFF.

The chain is built from TRBV9 and TRBJ2-1, with a possible D match to TRBD2 (5 bases). CDR1 SGDLS and CDR2 YYNGEE come from the germline V gene. CDR3 length: 15 amino acids. V was pared by 0 bases and J by 0 bases, with 7 bases between. The CDR3 reads CASSVAGTSYNEQFF. DNA of the CDR3: TGTGCCAGCAGCGTAGCGGGAACCTCCTACAATGAGCAGTTCTTC.

Remarks on this clone: This CDR3 is also generated by other DNA sequences in the sample. The genes are TRBV7-8 and TRBJ1-5; D is unclear. Germline V gives CDR1 SGHVS, CDR2 FQNEAQ. Trimming pared 2 bases from V and 0 bases from J, leaving 8 bases between. CDR3 length: 15 residues. This chain's CDR3 is CASSLNSLSNQPQHF. CDR3 DNA: TGTGCCAGCAGCTTAAACAGCCTTAGCAATCAGCCCCAGCATTTT.